This T cell receptor (delta chain) was retrieved from a study of γδ T cells in repeated Plasmodium falciparum infection (dated by TCRdb to about 2021). General notes on the study: In the natural-infection arm, Malian children exposed to intense seasonal malaria transmission were enrolled and compared against age and gender matched Australian children. Four controlled human malaria infections were administered to a few malaria-naive U.S. adults over around 630 days by bites from P. falciparum NF54-infected Anopheles stephensi mosquitoes. Samples from controlled-infection subjects were taken at baseline, right before selected infections, and 21 days after each infection. Malian gammadelta TCR repertoires were analysed cross-sectionally during no-transmission periods and were analysed longitudinally across acute febrile malaria episodes. Using both natural infection in Mali and controlled human malaria infection, the study looked at the way repeated Plasmodium falciparum infection shapes the human gammadelta T cell repertoire.

What the work shows at the level of the full study, not this receptor alone: Analysis of inter-individual variability in gammadelta T cell responses was limited by the small size of the controlled-infection cohort. Vgamma9/Vdelta2+ TCR repertoires showed a highly stable polyclonal repertoire over time and infection, with many inter-individual overlapping TCRgamma sequences. Vdelta2-negative gammadelta TCR repertoires from Malian children appeared more clonally expanded, less diverse and less shared than those of Australian children. Generalizability was limited because the Malian cohort came from a small rural village made up predominantly of one ethnic group. Repeated controlled infections appeared to drive waves of new clonotype selection in Vdelta2-negative, largely Vdelta1+, gammadelta TCR repertoires.

The method behind the library was multiplex PCR. The sample was run on an Illumina MiSeq. From each sorted gammadelta T cell sample, both TCR gamma (TRG) and TCR delta (TRD) chains were sequenced. The published analysis was carried out like this. The repertoire analyses drew on clonotype tree plots, the accumulated frequency of the top 20 clonotypes, and diversity index (DI) and D75 metrics. For TCRdb, the public reads were processed anew by CATT, and duplicate DNA sequences were folded into one row. TCRdb, rather than the study authors, made the V and J calls. The sample data list 53,000 or so delta-chain clones, and about 1.9% of these were observed just once. 20% to 25% of the sample goes to the ten largest clones. Vgamma9/Vdelta2+ and Vdelta2-negative gammadelta T cell populations were flow-sorted from peripheral blood mononuclear cells for bulk TCR repertoire analysis. This clone was detected only a few times. What antigen it recognizes has not been identified. It has no much larger one-base neighbor in the sample; base qualities were not kept.

According to the germline V gene (reference sequence), CDR1 reads TVYSNPD and CDR2 reads GDNSRS. Relative to germline, V is missing 2 bases and J is missing 0 bases, with 21 bases of the junction outside any gene match. The CDR3 covers 21 residues, taking in both the cysteine and the phenylalanine. CDR3 DNA only is kept here, 63 bases in frame from base 1. This receptor chain uses TRDV3 and TRDJ1, with 13 bases matching TRDD3. TCRdb records no J gene; here it was assigned by comparing the DNA to germline. Sequencing was carried out using gamma-delta T cells from blood. The TCR comes from a pool of human donors (malaria-infected and uninfected, not separated). The sequence in DNA is TGTGCCTTTTCCGCCCTCCTTTACTGGGGGATACGCGAGCCTTACACCGATAAACTCATCTTT. Protein translation: CAFSALLYWGIREPYTDKLIF.